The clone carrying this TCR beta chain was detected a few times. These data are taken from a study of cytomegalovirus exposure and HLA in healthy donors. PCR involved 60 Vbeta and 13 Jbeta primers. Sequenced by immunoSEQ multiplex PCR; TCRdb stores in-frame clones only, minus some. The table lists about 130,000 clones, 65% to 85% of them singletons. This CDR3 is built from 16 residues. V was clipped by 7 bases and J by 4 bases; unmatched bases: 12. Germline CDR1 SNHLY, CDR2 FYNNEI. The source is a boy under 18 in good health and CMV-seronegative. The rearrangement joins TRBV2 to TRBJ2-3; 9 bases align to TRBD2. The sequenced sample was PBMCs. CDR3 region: CASNREKAGGPDTQYF. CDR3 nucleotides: TGTGCCAGCAACAGAGAAAAAGCGGGGGGACCAGATACGCAGTATTTT.